This TCR beta chain appears in the sequencing data of a study of circulating and synovial CD4+ cells in juvenile arthritis. The study, taken as a whole, reports: Diversity here was lower than in bulk blood CD4 cells.

In the case of this clone: Its antigen is undetermined.

Here immunoSEQ multiplex PCR was the method, and the copy in TCRdb shows in-frame clones only, minus some. This table has approximately 4,000 clones, roughly 80% appearing once. This CDR3 contains 15 residues. Germline-derived CDR1 and CDR2 are ENHRY and SYGVKD. J was trimmed by 2 bases and V by 6 bases; bases with no gene match: 4. V and J are TRBV10-3 and TRBJ2-3; 11 positions match TRBD2. This TCR was sampled from a human donor with juvenile idiopathic arthritis. What was sequenced was CD4+ T cells from synovial fluid. The CDR3 nucleotides read TGTGCCATCAGAATAGCGGGGGGGAACACAGATACGCAGTATTTT. It codes for CAIRIAGGNTDTQYF.